This TCR beta chain was obtained from a study of blood T cell repertoires in COVID-19. This clone was detected only once. Each recovered donor of Cohort 3 presented with two negative PCRs, clearance, or symptom resolution. In the authors' methods: Amplification of reference gene primers provided the estimated nucleated cell counts. Measured with immunoSEQ multiplex PCR; TCRdb has only the in-frame clones, and not every one. The V and J calls and the clone size are those of that table, but D and trimming were determined from the DNA. This sample carries some 330,000 clones, about 90% of them seen once, and the ten largest clones take about 4.7%. The CDR3 runs 17 residues. Germline loops: CDR1 SGHVS, CDR2 FQNEAQ. Trimming cost V 1 base and J 5 bases; bases outside gene matches: 8.

The V and J genes are TRBV7-8 and TRBJ2-5; TRBD2 matches 12 bases. The TCR was taken from a man between 25 and 39 years old who had recovered from COVID-19. The sample comprised PBMCs or T cells enriched from blood (not recorded which). CDR3 sequence: CASSLDPSGGARETQYF. The CDR3 region has the DNA TGTGCCAGCAGCTTAGATCCTAGCGGGGGGGCCAGGGAGACCCAGTACTTC. The full variable domain, with the rest looked up from reference TRBV7-8 and TRBJ2-5, is GAGVSQSPRYKVAKRGQDVALRCDPISGHVSLFWYQQALGQGPEFLTYFQNEAQLDKSGLPSDRFFAERPEGSVSTLKIQRTQQEDSAVYLCASSLDPSGGARETQYFGPGTRLLVL.